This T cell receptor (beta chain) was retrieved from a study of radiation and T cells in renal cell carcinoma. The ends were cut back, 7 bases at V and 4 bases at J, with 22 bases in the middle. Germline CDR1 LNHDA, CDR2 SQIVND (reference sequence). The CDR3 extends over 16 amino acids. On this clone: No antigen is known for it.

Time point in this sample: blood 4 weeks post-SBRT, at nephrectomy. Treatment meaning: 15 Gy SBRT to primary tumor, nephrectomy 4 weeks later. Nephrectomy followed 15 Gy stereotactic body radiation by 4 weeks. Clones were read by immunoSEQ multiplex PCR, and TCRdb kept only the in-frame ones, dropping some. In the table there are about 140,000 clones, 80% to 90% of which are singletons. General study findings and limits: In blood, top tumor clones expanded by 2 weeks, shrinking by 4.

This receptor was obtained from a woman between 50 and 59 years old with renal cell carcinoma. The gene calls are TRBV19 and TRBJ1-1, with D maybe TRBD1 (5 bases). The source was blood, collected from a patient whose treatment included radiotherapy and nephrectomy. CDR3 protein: CASTSGDLRGATEAFF. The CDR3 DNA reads TGTGCCAGTACCTCCGGGGACCTTAGAGGGGCCACTGAAGCTTTCTTT.